The rows below give T cell receptor beta chains drawn from one sample of a study of blood T cell repertoires in COVID-19. Data came from immunoSEQ multiplex PCR; TCRdb stores just in-frame clones and leaves some out. The sample comprises hundreds of thousands of clones, 85% to 90% of which are singletons, and around 9% rests with the top ten. The sequencing sample was made of PBMCs or T cells enriched from blood (not recorded which). These receptor sequences come from a woman in her thirties who had recovered from COVID-19. The CDR3 runs from the conserved cysteine through the conserved F or W. Each record gives: CDR3 DNA, CDR3 protein, J gene, V gene, clone size, D gene. A D gene is named only where the DNA matches it firmly. Not every row has a clone size; where given, it reads once, few, many or a size class.

CDR3 DNA: TGTGCCAGCAGTTTATACGGGACAGGGGTTTATGGCTACACCTTC; CDR3 protein: CASSLYGTGVYGYTF; J gene: TRBJ1-2; V gene: TRBV27; clone size: few; D gene: TRBD1
CDR3 DNA: TGTGCCAGCTCACCACAAACGACAGCTAGCAATCAGCCCCAGCATTTT; CDR3 protein: CASSPQTTASNQPQHF; J gene: TRBJ1-5; V gene: TRBV18; clone size: .; D gene: .
CDR3 DNA: TGTGCCAGCAGTTGGTTCAAGCGGGAGGGCACCGGGGAGCTGTTTTTT; CDR3 protein: CASSWFKREGTGELFF; J gene: TRBJ2-2; V gene: TRBV27; clone size: .; D gene: TRBD2
CDR3 DNA: TGTGCCAGCAGCCAACAGGGGGCCACCTTAGGGACCCAGTACTTC; CDR3 protein: CASSQQGATLGTQYF; J gene: TRBJ2-5; V gene: TRBV11-2; clone size: few; D gene: TRBD1
CDR3 DNA: TGTGCCAGCAGCGCAGGGGATCGGGACACTGAAGCTTTCTTT; CDR3 protein: CASSAGDRDTEAFF; J gene: TRBJ1-1; V gene: TRBV11-2; clone size: .; D gene: .
CDR3 DNA: TGTGCTAGTGGTTTGGCTCGCTCGACAGGGCTTGTCACCTTC; CDR3 protein: CASGLARSTGLVTF; J gene: TRBJ1-2; V gene: TRBV12-5; clone size: .; D gene: TRBD1
CDR3 DNA: TGTGCCAGCAGCCAAGCTCCGTCCGTATACAATGAGCAGTTCTTC; CDR3 protein: CASSQAPSVYNEQFF; J gene: TRBJ2-1; V gene: TRBV3-1/TRBV3-2; clone size: .; D gene: .
CDR3 DNA: TGTGCCAGCAGTTACTCCGACGACGGGAGGTACACAGATACGCAGTATTTT; CDR3 protein: CASSYSDDGRYTDTQYF; J gene: TRBJ2-3; V gene: TRBV6-2/TRBV6-3; clone size: .; D gene: TRBD2
CDR3 DNA: TGTGCCAGCAGCTTCTCAGCGACGAATAACTATGGCTACACCTTC; CDR3 protein: CASSFSATNNYGYTF; J gene: TRBJ1-2; V gene: TRBV7-2; clone size: .; D gene: .
CDR3 DNA: TGTGCCACGACCGACCTCCGTCGACAGGTTTATAGCAATCAGCCCCAGCATTTT; CDR3 protein: CATTDLRRQVYSNQPQHF; J gene: TRBJ1-5; V gene: TRBV13; clone size: .; D gene: .
CDR3 DNA: TGTGCCAGCAGTTTCCGGGACATCAGTGCCTACGAGCAGTACTTC; CDR3 protein: CASSFRDISAYEQYF; J gene: TRBJ2-7; V gene: TRBV6-2/TRBV6-3; clone size: .; D gene: .
CDR3 DNA: TGTGCCAGCTCACCACCGGTCCCTAGCGGGAATTCCGGTGTACGCGGTACGCAGTATTTT; CDR3 protein: CASSPPVPSGNSGVRGTQYF; J gene: TRBJ2-3; V gene: TRBV18; clone size: once; D gene: TRBD2
CDR3 DNA: TGTGCCACCAGCAGAGATCATGAGTCCTCATACCTCTCTGGAAACACCATATATTTT; CDR3 protein: CATSRDHESSYLSGNTIYF; J gene: TRBJ1-3; V gene: TRBV15; clone size: .; D gene: .
CDR3 DNA: TGCGCCAGCAGCCAATTGGGGCTAGGTAAGGATCAGCCCCAGCATTTT; CDR3 protein: CASSQLGLGKDQPQHF; J gene: TRBJ1-5; V gene: TRBV4-1; clone size: .; D gene: .